This T cell receptor beta chain stems from a study of liver allograft versus peripheral blood T cells (TCRdb year 2020). With respect to the entire study: T cell receptor repertoires present within transplanted livers were compared with repertoires in the peripheral blood of liver transplant recipients.

Points on this clonotype: The antigen it recognizes is unknown. A read error is likely here: a far larger clone is one base away.

Overall results and qualifications from the work: According to the report, the T cell receptor repertoires detected in peripheral blood were different from the repertoires found inside liver allografts.

Reading the germline V gene gives CDR1 MNHEY and CDR2 SVGAGI. At the junction V is shortened by 0 bases and J by 8 bases, with 5 bases in between. The CDR3 goes from the cysteine to the phenylalanine over 12 residues. The only DNA kept is the CDR3, 36 bases in frame from the first base. For sequencing, an Illumina MiSeq was employed. The raw public data were reprocessed by TCRdb itself: fastp quality trimming at Q25, MiXCR clonotype calling, in-frame beta chains only. Rows are unified per CDR3 protein, each entry keeping the most common DNA and genes. The table for this sample lists about 2,600 distinct CDR3 sequences; 15% to 20% of them were counted only once. The top ten hold roughly a third of the sample.

The origin of this receptor is a human patient who had a liver transplant. Some T cells may be donor cells from the graft after a transplant. This chain joins TRBV6-5 to TRBJ1-5; the D gene is possibly TRBD1, with 5 bases matching. The CDR3 protein is CASSYSGEPQHF. In nucleotides, the sequence is TGTGCCAGCAGTTACTCGGGGGAGCCCCAGCATTTT.